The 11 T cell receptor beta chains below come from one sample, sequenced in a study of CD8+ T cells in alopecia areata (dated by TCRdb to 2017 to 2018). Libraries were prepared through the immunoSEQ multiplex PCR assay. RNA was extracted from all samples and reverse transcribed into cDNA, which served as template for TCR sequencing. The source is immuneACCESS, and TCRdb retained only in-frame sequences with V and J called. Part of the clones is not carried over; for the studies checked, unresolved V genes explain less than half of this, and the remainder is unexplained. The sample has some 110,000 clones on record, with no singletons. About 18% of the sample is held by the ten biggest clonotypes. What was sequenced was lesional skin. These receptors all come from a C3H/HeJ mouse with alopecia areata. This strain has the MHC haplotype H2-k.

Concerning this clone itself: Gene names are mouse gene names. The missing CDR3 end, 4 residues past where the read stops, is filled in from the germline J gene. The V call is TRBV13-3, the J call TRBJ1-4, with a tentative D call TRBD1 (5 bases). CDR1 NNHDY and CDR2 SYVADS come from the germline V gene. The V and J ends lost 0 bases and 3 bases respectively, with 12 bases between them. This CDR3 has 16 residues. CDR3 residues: CASSDAMGGANERLFF. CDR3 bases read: TGTGCCAGCAGTGATGCAATGGGGGGTGCCAACGAA.

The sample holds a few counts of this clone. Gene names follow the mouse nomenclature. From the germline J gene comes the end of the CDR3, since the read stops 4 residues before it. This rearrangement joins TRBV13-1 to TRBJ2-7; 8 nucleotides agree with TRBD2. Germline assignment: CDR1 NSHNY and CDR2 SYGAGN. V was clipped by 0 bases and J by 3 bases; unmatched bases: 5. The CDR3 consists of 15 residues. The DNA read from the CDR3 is TGTGCCAGCAGTGATGCCCAGGACTGGGTCTAT. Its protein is CASSDAQDWVY. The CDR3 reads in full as CASSDAQDWVYEQYF.

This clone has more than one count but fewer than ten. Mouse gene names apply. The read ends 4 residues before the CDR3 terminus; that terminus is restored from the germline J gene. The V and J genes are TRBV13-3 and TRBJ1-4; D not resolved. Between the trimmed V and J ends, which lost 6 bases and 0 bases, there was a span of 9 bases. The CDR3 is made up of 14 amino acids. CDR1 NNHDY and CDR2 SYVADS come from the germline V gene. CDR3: CASTPTISNERLFF. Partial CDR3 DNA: TGTGCCAGCACCCCGACAATTTCCAACGAA.

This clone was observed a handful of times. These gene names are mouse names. The CDR3 region is CASIRTGGGAEQFF. The sequenced CDR3 bases are TGTGCCAGCATCCGGACTGGGGGAGGGGCT. This rearrangement joins TRBV13-3 to TRBJ2-1, with 10 bases identical to TRBD2. The read terminates 4 residues ahead of where the CDR3 ends, so the germline J gene completes it. The CDR3 runs 14 residues. Germline V gene data show CDR1 as NNHDY and CDR2 as SYVADS.

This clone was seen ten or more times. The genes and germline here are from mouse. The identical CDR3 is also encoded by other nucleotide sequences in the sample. The CDR3 protein is CASSRDWGNQDTQYF. The sequenced CDR3 bases are TGTGCTAGCAGCCGGGACTGGGGGAACCAAGAC. The V call is TRBV17, the J call TRBJ2-5; 11 nucleotides agree with TRBD2. The read halts 4 residues ahead of the CDR3 end, with the missing end drawn from the germline J gene. V was pared by 6 bases and J by 0 bases, with 2 bases of the junction left unmatched. Germline V gene sequence: CDR1 MNHDT, CDR2 YYDKIL. The CDR3 covers 15 residues. The complete variable domain, with remaining parts taken from reference TRBV17 and TRBJ2-5, reads DTTVKQNPRYKLARVGKPVNLICSQTMNHDTMYWYQKKPNQAPKLLLFYYDKILNREADTFEKFQSSRPNNSFCSLYIGSAGLEYSAMYLCASSRDWGNQDTQYFGPGTRLLVL.

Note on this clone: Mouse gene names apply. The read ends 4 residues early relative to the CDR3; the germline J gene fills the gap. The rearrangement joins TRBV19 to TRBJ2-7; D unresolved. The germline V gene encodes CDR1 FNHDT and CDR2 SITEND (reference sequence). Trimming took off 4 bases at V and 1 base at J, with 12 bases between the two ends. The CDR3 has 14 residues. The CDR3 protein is CASSPPGASYEQYF. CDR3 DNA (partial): TGTGCCAGCAGTCCGCCAGGCGCATCCTAT. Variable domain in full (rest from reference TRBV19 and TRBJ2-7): GGIITQTPKFLIGQEGQKLTLKCQQNFNHDTMYWYRQDSGKGLRLIYYSITENDLQKGDLSEGYDASREKKSSFSLTVTSAQKNEMAVFLCASSPPGASYEQYFGPGTRLTVL.

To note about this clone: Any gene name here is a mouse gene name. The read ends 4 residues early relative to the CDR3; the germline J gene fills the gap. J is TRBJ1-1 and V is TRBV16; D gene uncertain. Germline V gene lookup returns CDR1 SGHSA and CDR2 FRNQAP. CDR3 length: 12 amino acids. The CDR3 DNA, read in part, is TGTGCAAGCAGCACCCAGGCGACA. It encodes CASSTQAT. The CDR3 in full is CASSTQATEVFF.

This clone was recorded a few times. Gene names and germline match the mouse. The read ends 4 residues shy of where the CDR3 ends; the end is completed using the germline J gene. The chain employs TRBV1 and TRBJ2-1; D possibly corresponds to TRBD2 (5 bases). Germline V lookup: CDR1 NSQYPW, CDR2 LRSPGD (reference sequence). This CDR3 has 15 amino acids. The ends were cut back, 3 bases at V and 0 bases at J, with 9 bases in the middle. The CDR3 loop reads CTCSAGVLNYAEQFF. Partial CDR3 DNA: TGCACCTGCAGTGCTGGGGTTCTTAACTATGCT. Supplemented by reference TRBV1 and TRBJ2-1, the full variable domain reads VTLLEQNPRWRLVPRGQAVNLRCILKNSQYPWMSWYQQDLQKQLQWLFTLRSPGDKEVKSLPGADYLATRVTDTELRLQVANMSQGRTLYCTCSAGVLNYAEQFFGPGTRLTVL.

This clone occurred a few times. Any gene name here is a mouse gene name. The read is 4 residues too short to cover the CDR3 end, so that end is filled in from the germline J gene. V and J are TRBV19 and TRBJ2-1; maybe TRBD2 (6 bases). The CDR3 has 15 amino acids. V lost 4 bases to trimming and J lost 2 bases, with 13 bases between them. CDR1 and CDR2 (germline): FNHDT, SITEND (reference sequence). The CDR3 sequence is CASSPSPGDYAEQFF. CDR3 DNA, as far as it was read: TGTGCCAGCAGTCCCTCGCCTGGGGACTATGCT.

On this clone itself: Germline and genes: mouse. The CDR3 reads CASTSAGNYAEQFF. CDR3 DNA (partial): TGTGCTAGCACCTCGGCTGGGAACTATGCT. The chain carries TRBV17 and TRBJ2-1; weak D call: TRBD2 (5 bases). The read terminates 4 residues ahead of where the CDR3 ends, so the germline J gene completes it. Trimming pared 7 bases from V and 1 base from J, leaving 11 bases between. Germline V gene lookup returns CDR1 MNHDT and CDR2 YYDKIL. The CDR3 spans 14 residues.

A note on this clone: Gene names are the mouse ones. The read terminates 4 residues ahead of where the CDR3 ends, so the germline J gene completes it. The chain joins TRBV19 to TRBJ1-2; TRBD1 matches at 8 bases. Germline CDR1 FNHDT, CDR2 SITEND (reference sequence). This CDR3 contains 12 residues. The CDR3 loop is CASSSGGDDYTF. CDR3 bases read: TGTGCCAGCAGTTCAGGGGGCGAC.